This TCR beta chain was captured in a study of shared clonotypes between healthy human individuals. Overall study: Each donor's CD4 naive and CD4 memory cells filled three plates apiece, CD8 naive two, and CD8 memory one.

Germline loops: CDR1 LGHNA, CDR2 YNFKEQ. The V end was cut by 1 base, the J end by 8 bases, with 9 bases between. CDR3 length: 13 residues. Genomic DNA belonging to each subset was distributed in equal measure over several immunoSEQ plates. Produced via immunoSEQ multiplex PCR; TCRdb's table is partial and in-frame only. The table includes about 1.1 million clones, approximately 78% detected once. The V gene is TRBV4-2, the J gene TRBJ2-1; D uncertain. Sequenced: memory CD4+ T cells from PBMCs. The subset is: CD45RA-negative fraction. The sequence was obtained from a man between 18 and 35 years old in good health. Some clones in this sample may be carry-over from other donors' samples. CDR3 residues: CASSQGYLDEQFF. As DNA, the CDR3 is TGTGCCAGCAGCCAAGGATATTTGGATGAGCAGTTCTTC.